Listed below are T cell receptor beta chains from one sample, sequenced in a study of blood T cell repertoires in COVID-19. The method was immunoSEQ multiplex PCR; TCRdb's version includes in-frame clones alone and lacks a portion of them. The sample yields about 190,000 clones, more than 75% seen once. The specimen sequenced was peripheral blood. The receptors originated from an older woman with COVID-19, enrolled during active disease. CDR3s include the opening cysteine and the closing phenylalanine or tryptophan. Fields, in order: CDR3 protein, CDR3 DNA, CDR3 length, J gene, D gene, V gene, clone size. A D gene is named only where the DNA matches it firmly. Some rows have no size entry. The others give once, few or many, or a class for an expanded clone.

CDR3: CASTPTDNTGELFF; DNA: TGTGCCAGTACCCCGACAGATAACACCGGGGAGCTGTTTTTT; length: 14; J: TRBJ2-2; D: NA; V: TRBV19; size: NA
CDR3: CSVHVTERTEAFF; DNA: TGCAGCGTCCACGTGACAGAACGCACTGAAGCTTTCTTT; length: 13; J: TRBJ1-1; D: NA; V: TRBV29-1; size: NA
CDR3: CASRRAMNTEAFF; DNA: TGTGCCAGCAGAAGAGCCATGAACACTGAAGCTTTCTTT; length: 13; J: TRBJ1-1; D: NA; V: TRBV6-5; size: NA
CDR3: CASSYRQGHTEAFF; DNA: TGTGCCAGCAGTTACCGACAGGGACACACTGAAGCTTTCTTT; length: 14; J: TRBJ1-1; D: TRBD1; V: TRBV6-5; size: NA
CDR3: CASSIGTGIAGGELFF; DNA: TGTGCCAGTAGTATAGGGACAGGGATTGCCGGGGGGGAGCTGTTTTTT; length: 16; J: TRBJ2-2; D: TRBD1; V: TRBV19; size: NA
CDR3: CASSRTPGVSPLHF; DNA: TGTGCCAGCAGTAGGACCCCAGGGGTTTCACCCCTCCACTTT; length: 14; J: TRBJ1-6; D: NA; V: TRBV27; size: NA
CDR3: CASSQDQNQPQHF; DNA: TGTGCCAGCAGCCAAGATCAGAATCAGCCCCAGCATTTT; length: 13; J: TRBJ1-5; D: NA; V: TRBV3-1/TRBV3-2; size: NA
CDR3: CASSQGHTNTEAFF; DNA: TGTGCCAGCAGCCAAGGCCACACGAACACTGAAGCTTTCTTT; length: 14; J: TRBJ1-1; D: NA; V: TRBV3-1/TRBV3-2; size: NA
CDR3: CAWKQGSGANVLTF; DNA: TGTGCCTGGAAACAGGGCTCTGGGGCCAACGTCCTGACTTTC; length: 14; J: TRBJ2-6; D: NA; V: TRBV30; size: NA
CDR3: CASSRWTGDYRISNQPQHF; DNA: TGTGCCAGCAGCCGCTGGACAGGGGATTACCGAATTAGCAATCAGCCCCAGCATTTT; length: 19; J: TRBJ1-5; D: TRBD1; V: TRBV5-8; size: few
CDR3: CASSQGQGFGTETQYF; DNA: TGCGCCAGCAGCCAAGGACAGGGTTTTGGTACAGAGACCCAGTACTTC; length: 16; J: TRBJ2-5; D: TRBD1; V: TRBV4-1; size: NA
CDR3: CASSLTDSNQPQHF; DNA: TGTGCCAGCTCACTGACAGATAGCAATCAGCCCCAGCATTTT; length: 14; J: TRBJ1-5; D: NA; V: TRBV18; size: NA
CDR3: CATSREVVRENEKLFF; DNA: TGTGCCACCAGCAGAGAAGTGGTTCGTGAGAATGAAAAACTGTTTTTT; length: 16; J: TRBJ1-4; D: NA; V: TRBV15; size: few
CDR3: CASSKQGTKGEQYF; DNA: TGTGCCAGTAGCAAACAGGGGACAAAGGGCGAGCAGTACTTC; length: 14; J: TRBJ2-7; D: TRBD1; V: TRBV19; size: NA
CDR3: CTSSQTRSGAIFSYNEQFF; DNA: TGCACCAGCAGCCAAACCCGTAGCGGGGCTATCTTCTCCTACAATGAGCAGTTCTTC; length: 19; J: TRBJ2-1; D: NA; V: TRBV1; size: NA